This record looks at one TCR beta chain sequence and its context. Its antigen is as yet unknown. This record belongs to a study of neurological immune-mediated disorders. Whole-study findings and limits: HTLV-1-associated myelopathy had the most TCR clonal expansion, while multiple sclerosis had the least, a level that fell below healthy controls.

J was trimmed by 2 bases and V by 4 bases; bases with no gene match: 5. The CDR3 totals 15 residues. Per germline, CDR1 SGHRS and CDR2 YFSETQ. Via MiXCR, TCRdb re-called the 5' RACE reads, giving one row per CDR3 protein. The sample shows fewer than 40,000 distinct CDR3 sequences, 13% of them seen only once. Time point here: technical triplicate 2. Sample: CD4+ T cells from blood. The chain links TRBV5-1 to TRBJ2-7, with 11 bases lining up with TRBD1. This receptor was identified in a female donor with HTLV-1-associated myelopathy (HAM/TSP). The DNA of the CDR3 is TGCGCCAGCAGCCAGAGGACAGGGGGCCCCTACGAGCAGTACTTC. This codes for CASSQRTGGPYEQYF.